The rows below give T cell receptor beta chains drawn from one sample of a study of tumor-infiltrating lymphocytes in oesophageal squamous cell carcinoma. TCRdb used MiXCR to reprocess the PCR reads, holding one entry per CDR3 protein. The table has 15,000 to 20,000 distinct CDR3 sequences, around 41% seen once. Sequencing was done on a sample of normal esophageal tissue next to the tumor. The source is a male donor with esophageal squamous cell carcinoma. CDR3s include the opening cysteine and the closing phenylalanine or tryptophan. A D gene is named only where the DNA matches it firmly. Only part of the rows carry a size: once, few, many, or a class if the clone is expanded.

d_call clone_size j_call v_call cdr3_aa cdr3_nt
NA few TRBJ2-4 TRBV7-4 CASSLGEGLAKNIQYF TGTGCCAGCAGCTTAGGCGAGGGTTTAGCCAAAAACATTCAGTACTTC
NA many TRBJ2-7 TRBV5-1 CASRRGRVDDEQYF TGCGCCAGCAGACGTGGACGGGTAGACGACGAGCAGTACTTC
NA NA TRBJ1-5 TRBV18 CASSPAGGNQPQHF TGTGCCAGCTCACCCGCGGGCGGCAATCAGCCCCAGCATTTT
TRBD2 many TRBJ2-1 TRBV24-1 CATSDRVLAGVNNEQFF TGTGCCACCAGTGACCGCGTACTAGCGGGAGTGAACAATGAGCAGTTCTTC
NA NA TRBJ2-2 TRBV7-2 CASSLDRGAQGELFF TGTGCCAGCAGCTTAGACCGGGGGGCGCAAGGGGAGCTGTTTTTT
NA NA TRBJ2-7 TRBV7-8 CASSLRDPLSYNEQYF TGTGCCAGCAGCTTAAGGGACCCTTTGTCCTACAATGAGCAGTACTTC
NA NA TRBJ2-1 TRBV7-3 CASSLSRDYNEQFF TGTGCCAGCAGCTTATCTCGGGACTACAATGAGCAGTTCTTC
NA NA TRBJ2-1 TRBV7-2 CASSSTLVRQFF TGTGCCAGCAGCTCCACGTTAGTTCGGCAGTTCTTC
TRBD2 many TRBJ2-3 TRBV11-1 CASSLLGRAGDTQYF TGTGCCAGCAGCTTACTCGGGAGGGCCGGGGATACGCAGTATTTT
NA many TRBJ1-1 TRBV28 CASSSILVLLNTEAFF TGTGCCAGCAGTTCTATTTTGGTACTACTGAACACTGAAGCTTTCTTT
NA NA TRBJ2-3 TRBV3-1 CASSLQGNTGELYF TGTGCCAGCAGCCTACAGGGAAACACCGGGGAGCTGTATTTT
TRBD1 NA TRBJ2-1 TRBV6-6 CASSYDRGHRPYNEQFF TGTGCCAGCAGTTACGACAGGGGGCACCGTCCCTACAATGAGCAGTTCTTC
NA few TRBJ1-6 TRBV5-5 CASSSGQLWGSPLHF TGTGCCAGCAGCTCCGGACAGCTTTGGGGTTCACCCCTCCACTTT
NA NA TRBJ2-4 TRBV27 CASSLQGSGNIQYF TGTGCCAGCAGTTTACAGGGATCTGGGAACATTCAGTACTTC
NA many TRBJ2-2 TRBV28 CASSLWGF TGTGCCAGCAGTTTATGGGGTTTT
NA NA TRBJ1-2 TRBV28 CASTTHPDYGYTF TGTGCCAGCACAACACACCCTGACTATGGCTACACCTTC
NA medium-sized TRBJ2-5 TRBV7-9 CASSLRPTGQETQYF TGTGCCAGCAGCTTACGCCCGACAGGTCAAGAGACCCAGTACTTC
NA NA TRBJ2-1 TRBV7-2 CASSLATSINEQFF TGTGCCAGCAGCTTAGCCACTAGCATAAATGAGCAGTTCTTC
TRBD1 NA TRBJ2-7 TRBV7-3 CASSLTAGGGYEQYF TGTGCCAGCAGCTTAACGGCAGGGGGCGGTTACGAGCAGTACTTC
TRBD2 medium-sized TRBJ2-1 TRBV28 CASSPSGTLYNEQFF TGTGCCAGCAGCCCTAGCGGGACCCTCTACAATGAGCAGTTCTTC
NA NA TRBJ1-1 TRBV11-3 CASSLDPGNTEAFF TGTGCCAGCAGCTTAGATCCAGGGAACACTGAAGCTTTCTTT
NA NA TRBJ2-1 TRBV6-5 CASSTPREQFF TGTGCCAGCAGCACCCCGCGAGAGCAGTTCTTC
NA medium-sized TRBJ2-5 TRBV6-2/TRBV6-3 CASSYSAAQETQYF TGTGCCAGCAGTTACTCGGCAGCTCAAGAGACCCAGTACTTC
NA NA TRBJ2-5 TRBV7-6 CASRFPAQYF TGTGCCAGCCGATTCCCCGCCCAGTACTTC
TRBD2 many TRBJ2-1 TRBV7-9 CASSPRIPSGNQLANNEQFF TGTGCCAGCAGCCCAAGAATCCCTAGCGGCAATCAACTTGCGAACAATGAGCAGTTCTTC
TRBD2 NA TRBJ2-3 TRBV7-8 CASSFNFGLAGTDTQYF TGTGCCAGCAGCTTCAACTTTGGACTAGCGGGGACAGATACGCAGTATTTT
NA NA TRBJ2-3 TRBV7-2 CASSPARTTDTQYF TGTGCCAGCAGCCCGGCTAGAACCACAGATACGCAGTATTTT
TRBD2 NA TRBJ2-5 TRBV28 CASSPPSGLAGNF TGTGCCAGCAGTCCGCCTTCGGGACTAGCCGGAAACTTC
NA NA TRBJ1-1 TRBV6-6 CASSYQGSTEAFF TGTGCCAGCAGTTACCAGGGTAGCACTGAAGCTTTCTTT
TRBD1 NA TRBJ2-7 TRBV27 CASRRDSHYEQYF TGTGCCAGCAGAAGGGACAGCCACTACGAGCAGTACTTC
NA NA TRBJ2-7 TRBV11-2 CASRFSGTPDTQYF TGTGCCAGCAGATTCTCCGGCACCCCAGATACGCAGTACTTC
NA few TRBJ2-5 TRBV28 CASITGRRPSYNEQYF TGTGCCAGCATTACGGGAAGGCGCCCCTCCTACAATGAGCAGTACTTC
NA many TRBJ2-7 TRBV6-1 CASRPGLSYEQYF TGTGCCAGCAGACCGGGGCTCTCCTACGAGCAGTACTTC
TRBD1 many TRBJ2-7 TRBV28 CASRGQGLYEQYF TGTGCCAGCCGCGGACAGGGACTCTACGAGCAGTACTTC
NA NA TRBJ2-1 TRBV7-9 CASSLFPGYYEQFF TGTGCTAGCAGCTTATTCCCCGGGTACTATGAGCAGTTCTTC
TRBD2 many TRBJ2-3 TRBV9 CASSAAKRGIDTQYF TGTGCCAGCAGCGCCGCGAAGCGGGGTATAGATACGCAGTATTTT
TRBD2 once TRBJ2-1 TRBV24-1 CATSDSGTSGGLGYEQFF TGTGCCACCAGTGACTCCGGGACTAGCGGGGGCCTGGGGTATGAGCAGTTCTTC
NA medium-sized TRBJ2-6 TRBV7-3 CASSPWGRISGANVLTF TGTGCCAGCAGCCCTTGGGGGCGGATCTCTGGGGCCAACGTCCTGACTTTC
TRBD1 medium-sized TRBJ1-2 TRBV6-1 CASSAQGGKYGYTF TGTGCCAGCAGTGCACAGGGGGGAAAGTATGGCTACACCTTC
TRBD2 medium-sized TRBJ2-5 TRBV6-6 CASSYGREFWETQYF TGTGCCAGCAGTTACGGGCGGGAGTTTTGGGAGACCCAGTACTTC
TRBD1 NA TRBJ2-3 TRBV7-6 CASSRTPGQSTDTQYF TGTGCTAGCAGCCGTACTCCGGGACAGAGCACAGATACGCAGTATTTT
NA many TRBJ2-7 TRBV28 CASSQTLSHNGPQYF TGTGCCAGCTCACAAACCCTCTCCCATAACGGTCCCCAGTACTTC
NA NA TRBJ2-7 TRBV7-2 CASSLEGYPSYEQYF TGTGCCAGCAGCTTAGAAGGGTATCCTTCCTACGAGCAGTACTTC
TRBD1 NA TRBJ1-4 TRBV6-1 CASSTGTAINEKLFF TGTGCCAGCAGTACAGGGACAGCCATTAATGAAAAACTGTTTTTT
TRBD2 NA TRBJ2-1 TRBV29-1 CSVDPPGGRDSEQFF TGCAGCGTTGACCCACCGGGCGGGAGGGATAGTGAGCAGTTCTTC
TRBD2 NA TRBJ2-7 TRBV20-1 CSANSDREATYEQYF TGCAGTGCTAACTCTGACCGGGAGGCAACCTACGAGCAGTACTTC
TRBD2 NA TRBJ2-1 TRBV9 CASSVGTGTSGSHEQFF TGTGCCAGCAGCGTGGGGACGGGGACTAGCGGGAGCCATGAGCAGTTCTTC
TRBD2 NA TRBJ2-5 TRBV7-3 CASSLVAGLETQYF TGTGCCAGCAGCTTAGTAGCGGGGTTGGAGACCCAGTACTTC
NA few TRBJ2-5 TRBV7-3 CASSRGKGETQYF TGTGCCAGCAGTAGGGGGAAGGGAGAGACCCAGTACTTC
TRBD1 NA TRBJ1-2 TRBV7-9 CASSPPGQGNYGYTF TGTGCCAGCAGCCCCCCGGGACAGGGGAACTATGGCTACACCTTC
NA many TRBJ2-7 TRBV11-3 CASSLEQGSSYNEQYF TGTGCCAGCAGCTTAGAGCAGGGTAGCTCCTACAATGAGCAGTACTTC